Described below is a single TCR beta chain sequence and its context. Its matching antigen is unknown. This specimen comes from a study of cytomegalovirus exposure and HLA in healthy donors. Study-level results: A few V segments could not be told apart, such as TRBV6-2 and TRBV6-3, and were left out. HLA alleles were associated with roughly 15,000 TCR beta sequences in a later analysis at 0.05 false discovery rate.

A multiplex PCR was run with 60 Vbeta primers and 13 Jbeta primers. TCRdb's copy holds only in-frame clones and misses some; the assay was immunoSEQ multiplex PCR. Of some 190,000 clones in the sample, 70% to 90% were seen once. Trimming stripped 6 bases from V and 2 bases from J, with 8 bases between. Germline assignment: CDR1 SQVTM and CDR2 ANQGSEA. This CDR3 has 12 residues. This clonotype was sampled from a young woman in good health and CMV-seronegative. Source material: PBMCs. The chain couples TRBV29-1 to TRBJ1-5, with no clear D. CDR3 nucleotides: TGCAGCGTGAGCGGGGGCAATCAGCCCCAGCATTTT. This encodes CSVSGGNQPQHF.